This T cell receptor beta chain was captured by sequencing in a study of blood T cell repertoires in COVID-19. Study summary: Researchers got acute and convalescent COVID-19 samples from the United States, Italy and Spain. Sample material is recorded as cDNA or gDNA derived from T cells, B-cell-depleted T cells, or PBMCs.

Germline trimming cut 3 bases from V and 4 bases from J; bases unmatched to any gene: 6. Germline CDR1 SGHRS, CDR2 YFSETQ. The CDR3 has 14 amino acids. In its sample, this clone was seen once. In the original analysis: Reference gene primer amplification gave nucleated cell count estimates. TCRdb's table, derived via immunoSEQ multiplex PCR, lists solely in-frame clones and lacks some. Clone size and V and J calls were adopted from that table, with D and trimming inferred from the DNA. The data hold some 490,000 clones, with around 85% observed a single time. The sequence derives from a human donor in a cohort sampled during active COVID-19. Sample: peripheral blood. This chain uses TRBV5-1 with TRBJ1-1; 7 bases line up with TRBD1. The chain's CDR3 is CASSSLDRVTEAFF. The CDR3 coding sequence is TGCGCCAGCAGCTCCCTCGACAGGGTCACTGAAGCTTTCTTT.